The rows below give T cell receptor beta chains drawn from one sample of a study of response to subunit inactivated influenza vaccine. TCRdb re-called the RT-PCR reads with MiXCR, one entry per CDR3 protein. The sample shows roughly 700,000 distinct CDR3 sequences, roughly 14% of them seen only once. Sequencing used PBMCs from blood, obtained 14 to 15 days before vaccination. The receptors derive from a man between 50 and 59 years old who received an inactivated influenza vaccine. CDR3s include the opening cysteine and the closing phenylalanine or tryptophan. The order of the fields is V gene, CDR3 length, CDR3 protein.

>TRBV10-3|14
CAITGTSDSYEQYF
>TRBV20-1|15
CSASPFPAGNTEAFF
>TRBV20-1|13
CSAAGPNTGELFF
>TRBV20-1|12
CSAPFRTYEQYF
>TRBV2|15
CASTSGQGYNQPQHF
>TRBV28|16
CASSSAGVAGDYEQYF
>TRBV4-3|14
CASSQERRVGGYTF
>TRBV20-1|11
CSAPGLNEQYF
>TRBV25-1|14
CASSGTGGDNEQFF
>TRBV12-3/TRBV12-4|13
CASSLAVNAEAFF
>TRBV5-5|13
CASSLLGVETQYF
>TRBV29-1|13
CSVEDTSVYEQYF
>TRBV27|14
CASSLRGMSYEQYF
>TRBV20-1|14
CSARDYGSYYEQYF
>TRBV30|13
CAWSLQTEQPQHF
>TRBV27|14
CASSLSPLGETQYF
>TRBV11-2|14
CASSFNRGPYGYTF
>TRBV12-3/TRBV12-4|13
CASEQDGQETQYF
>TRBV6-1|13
CASSWTFKETQYF
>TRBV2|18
CARSFGWASGRSYNEQFF
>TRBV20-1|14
CSARMGLAFDEQFF
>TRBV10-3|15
CAISGQGAGKNIQYF